Listed below are T cell receptor beta chains from one sample, sequenced in a study of post-analysis software for immune sequencing data. TCRdb redid the calling of the PCR reads with MiXCR, one entry per CDR3 protein. The table lists about 400,000 distinct CDR3 sequences, less than 35% of them singletons. Sequencing used blood. The receptor set was obtained from a girl between 10 and 17 years old with multiple sclerosis. The CDR3 runs from the conserved cysteine through the conserved F or W. The D gene is left open where the match is weak. Clone sizes are given selectively: once, few, many, or a class where the clone is expanded.

v_call	d_call	clone_size	j_call	cdr3_aa	cdr3_nt
TRBV2	.	once	TRBJ1-1	CASSGPPQGEWAEAFF	TGTGCCAGCAGTGGGCCCCCACAGGGTGAATGGGCTGAAGCTTTCTTT
TRBV28	.	.	TRBJ1-6	CASTTPQGNNSPLHF	TGTGCCAGCACCACCCCCCAGGGGAATAATTCACCCCTCCACTTT
TRBV3-1	.	.	TRBJ1-6	CASSPLGGGQNSPLHF	TGTGCCAGCAGCCCTCTCGGAGGGGGGCAAAATTCACCCCTCCACTTT
TRBV5-6	TRBD1	.	TRBJ2-5	CASSPPGRGIWETQYF	TGTGCCAGCAGCCCCCCGGGCAGGGGGATTTGGGAGACCCAGTACTTC
TRBV5-8	TRBD1	.	TRBJ1-3	CASSFGQGAGNTIYF	TGTGCCAGCAGCTTTGGACAGGGGGCTGGAAACACCATATATTTT
TRBV20-1	TRBD1	few	TRBJ1-1	CSAGQGLNTEAFF	TGCAGTGCAGGACAGGGTTTGAACACTGAAGCTTTCTTT
TRBV19	.	.	TRBJ1-2	CASSTPGIGYTF	TGTGCCAGTAGTACGCCAGGGATAGGCTACACCTTC
TRBV5-1	TRBD1	.	TRBJ2-1	CASSSLQGFSYNEQFF	TGCGCCAGCAGCTCGTTACAGGGGTTTTCCTACAATGAGCAGTTCTTC
TRBV5-1	TRBD1	.	TRBJ1-4	CASSLEGAEKLFF	TGCGCCAGCAGCTTGGAGGGGGCTGAAAAACTGTTTTTT
TRBV6-5	.	few	TRBJ2-7	CASAQSHEQYF	TGTGCCAGCGCTCAGTCCCACGAGCAGTACTTC
TRBV20-1	TRBD2	.	TRBJ2-5	CSARSRGEETQYF	TGCAGTGCTAGATCTCGGGGGGAAGAGACCCAGTACTTC
TRBV20-1	TRBD2	many	TRBJ2-1	CSASSGTNGNEQFF	TGCAGTGCCTCTTCCGGGACTAACGGCAATGAGCAGTTCTTC
TRBV7-6	TRBD1	many	TRBJ2-3	CASSLTGNTDTQYF	TGTGCCAGCAGCCTGACAGGGAACACAGATACGCAGTATTTT
TRBV12-3/TRBV12-4	TRBD2	.	TRBJ2-1	CASSPGSGLYNEQFF	TGTGCCAGCAGCCCAGGTAGCGGGCTATACAATGAGCAGTTCTTC
TRBV30	.	few	TRBJ2-7	CAWNIAYEQYF	TGTGCCTGGAACATAGCTTACGAGCAGTACTTC
TRBV12-3/TRBV12-4	TRBD2	.	TRBJ2-1	CASSLALAGVYNEQFF	TGTGCCAGCAGTTTAGCGCTAGCGGGGGTGTACAATGAGCAGTTCTTC
TRBV14	.	few	TRBJ1-6	CASSQDRNYNSPLHF	TGTGCCAGCAGCCAAGATCGGAACTATAATTCACCCCTCCACTTT
TRBV4-1	TRBD2	few	TRBJ2-1	CASSQDGTIWTEQFF	TGCGCCAGCAGCCAAGATGGGACTATCTGGACGGAGCAGTTCTTC
TRBV20-1	.	.	TRBJ1-5	CSAKGSNQPQHF	TGCAGTGCAAAGGGTAGCAATCAGCCCCAGCATTTT
TRBV9	.	many	TRBJ1-2	CASSSPGGVNYGYTF	TGTGCCAGCAGCTCCCCTGGCGGGGTTAACTATGGCTACACCTTC
TRBV29-1	.	.	TRBJ2-5	CSVRRGSTQETQYF	TGCAGCGTTCGTCGGGGGAGTACACAAGAGACCCAGTACTTC
TRBV7-8	.	.	TRBJ2-1	CASSLLGDAYNEQFF	TGTGCCAGCAGCCTGCTGGGGGACGCCTACAATGAGCAGTTCTTC
TRBV20-1	TRBD2	.	TRBJ2-1	CSATGTNYNEQFF	TGCAGTGCGACCGGGACTAACTACAATGAGCAGTTCTTC
TRBV5-4	.	.	TRBJ1-2	CVSSLMGVGGYTF	TGTGTCAGCAGCTTGATGGGGGTCGGTGGCTACACCTTC
TRBV6-2/TRBV6-3	.	few	TRBJ1-1	CASRSLTGVNTEAFF	TGTGCCAGCAGAAGCTTAACCGGCGTGAACACTGAAGCTTTCTTT
TRBV28	.	.	TRBJ2-7	CASSLGQFTQYF	TGTGCCAGCAGTTTAGGACAATTTACCCAGTACTTC
TRBV28	.	.	TRBJ1-2	CASSSALHRGYYGYTF	TGTGCCAGCAGTTCCGCTCTACATCGGGGTTACTATGGCTACACCTTC
TRBV6-5	.	.	TRBJ2-7	CASSYAPPTGIYEQYF	TGTGCCAGCAGTTATGCCCCTCCCACAGGGATCTACGAGCAGTACTTC
TRBV5-1	.	few	TRBJ1-2	CASSRGDGYTF	TGCGCCAGCAGCCGAGGGGATGGCTACACCTTC
TRBV3-1	.	.	TRBJ2-5	CASSQVSRGSEQCF	TGTGCCAGCAGCCAAGTTTCGAGAGGATCCGAGCAGTGCTTC
TRBV10-3	.	few	TRBJ2-5	CAIAGEGIRETQYF	TGTGCCATTGCAGGGGAGGGGATAAGAGAGACCCAGTACTTC
TRBV4-1	.	.	TRBJ1-2	CASSQDGQVYGYTF	TGCGCCAGCAGCCAAGATGGCCAGGTCTATGGCTACACCTTC
TRBV10-3	.	few	TRBJ2-7	CAISEGGDRTYEQYF	TGTGCCATCAGTGAGGGGGGGGACAGAACCTACGAGCAGTACTTC
TRBV29-1	.	many	TRBJ2-7	CSGNSGYEQYF	TGCAGCGGCAACAGCGGGTACGAGCAGTACTTC
TRBV7-9	.	few	TRBJ2-1	CASSYTTDTYNEQFF	TGTGCCAGCAGCTATACGACAGACACCTACAATGAGCAGTTCTTC
TRBV4-2	.	.	TRBJ1-1	CASSQVSQQNTEAFF	TGTGCCAGCAGCCAAGTCTCACAGCAGAACACTGAAGCTTTCTTT
TRBV6-1	TRBD2	few	TRBJ2-7	CASMERGPPYEQYF	TGTGCCAGCATGGAGCGGGGGCCCCCCTACGAGCAGTACTTC
TRBV5-6	TRBD1	.	TRBJ2-2	CASSRPGQGANTGELFF	TGTGCCAGCAGTAGGCCGGGACAGGGGGCGAACACCGGGGAGCTGTTTTTT
TRBV7-9	TRBD1	.	TRBJ2-7	CASEDRGLFEQYF	TGTGCCAGCGAGGACAGGGGGCTCTTCGAGCAGTACTTC
TRBV6-5	.	.	TRBJ2-5	CASSYSSSGGTQYF	TGTGCCAGCAGTTACTCTAGCTCTGGGGGGACCCAGTACTTC